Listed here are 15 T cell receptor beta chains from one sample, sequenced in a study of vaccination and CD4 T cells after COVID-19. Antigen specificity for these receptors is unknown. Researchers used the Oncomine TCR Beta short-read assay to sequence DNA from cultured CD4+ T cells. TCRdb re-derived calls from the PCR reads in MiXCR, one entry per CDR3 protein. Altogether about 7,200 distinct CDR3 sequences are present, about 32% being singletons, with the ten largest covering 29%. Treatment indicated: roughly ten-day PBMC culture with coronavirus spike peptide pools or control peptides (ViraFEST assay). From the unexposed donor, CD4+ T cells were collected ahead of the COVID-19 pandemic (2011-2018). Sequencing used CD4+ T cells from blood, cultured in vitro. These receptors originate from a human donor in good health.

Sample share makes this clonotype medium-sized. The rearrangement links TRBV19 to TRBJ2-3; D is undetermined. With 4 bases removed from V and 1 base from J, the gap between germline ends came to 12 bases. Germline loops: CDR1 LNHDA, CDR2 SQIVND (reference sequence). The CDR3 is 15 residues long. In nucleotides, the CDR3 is TGTGCCAGTAGTACCGACAATTACCGCACAGATACGCAGTATTTT. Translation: CASSTDNYRTDTQYF. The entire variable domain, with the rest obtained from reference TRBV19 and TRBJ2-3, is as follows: DGGITQSPKYLFRKEGQNVTLSCEQNLNHDAMYWYRQDPGQGLRLIYYSQIVNDFQKGDIAEGYSVSREKKESFPLTVTSAQKNPTAFYLCASSTDNYRTDTQYFGPGTRLTVL.

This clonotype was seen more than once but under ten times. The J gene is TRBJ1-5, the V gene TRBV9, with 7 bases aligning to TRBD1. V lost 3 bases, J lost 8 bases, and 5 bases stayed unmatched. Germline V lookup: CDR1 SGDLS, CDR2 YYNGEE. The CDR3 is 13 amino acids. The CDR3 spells CASSAQGKEPQHF. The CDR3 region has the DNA TGTGCCAGCAGCGCACAGGGGAAGGAGCCCCAGCATTTT. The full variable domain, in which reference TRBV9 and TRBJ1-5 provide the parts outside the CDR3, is DSGVTQTPKHLITATGQRVTLRCSPRSGDLSVYWYQQSLDQGLQFLIQYYNGEERAKGNILERFSAQQFPDLHSELNLSSLELGDSALYFCASSAQGKEPQHFGDGTRLSIL.

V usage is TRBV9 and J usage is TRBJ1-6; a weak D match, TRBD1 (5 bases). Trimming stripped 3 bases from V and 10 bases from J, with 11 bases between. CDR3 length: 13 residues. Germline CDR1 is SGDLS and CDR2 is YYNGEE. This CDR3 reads CASSAPGDSPLHF. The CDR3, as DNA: TGTGCCAGCAGCGCCCCGGGGGACTCACCCCTCCACTTT.

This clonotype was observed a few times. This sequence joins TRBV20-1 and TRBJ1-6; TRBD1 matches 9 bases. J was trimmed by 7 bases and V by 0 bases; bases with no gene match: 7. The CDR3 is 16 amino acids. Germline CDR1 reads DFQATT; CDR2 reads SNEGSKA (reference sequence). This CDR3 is CSARDLSGTGNSPLHF. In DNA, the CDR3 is TGCAGTGCTAGAGATCTGAGCGGGACAGGGAATTCACCCCTCCACTTT.

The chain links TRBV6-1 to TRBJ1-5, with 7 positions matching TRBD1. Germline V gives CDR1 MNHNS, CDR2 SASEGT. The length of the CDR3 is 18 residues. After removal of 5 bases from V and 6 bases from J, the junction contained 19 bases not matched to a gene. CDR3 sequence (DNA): TGTGCCAGCAGTAAACAGGGGAATCCCGGCGGTCGTCCTCAGCCCCAGCATTTT. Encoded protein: CASSKQGNPGGRPQPQHF.

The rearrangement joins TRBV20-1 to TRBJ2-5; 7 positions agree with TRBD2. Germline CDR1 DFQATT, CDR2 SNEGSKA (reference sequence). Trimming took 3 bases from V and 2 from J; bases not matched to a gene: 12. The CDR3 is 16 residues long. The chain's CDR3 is CSARGGERVTQETQYF. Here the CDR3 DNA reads TGCAGTGCTAGGGGAGGGGAGCGGGTAACACAAGAGACCCAGTACTTC.

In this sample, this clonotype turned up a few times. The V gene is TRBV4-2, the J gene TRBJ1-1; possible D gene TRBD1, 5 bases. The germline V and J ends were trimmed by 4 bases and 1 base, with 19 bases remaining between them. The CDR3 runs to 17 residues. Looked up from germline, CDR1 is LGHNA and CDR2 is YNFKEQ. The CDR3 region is CASSPLGSGHQNTEAFF. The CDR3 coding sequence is TGTGCCAGCAGCCCCTTAGGGTCGGGGCATCAGAACACTGAAGCTTTCTTT.

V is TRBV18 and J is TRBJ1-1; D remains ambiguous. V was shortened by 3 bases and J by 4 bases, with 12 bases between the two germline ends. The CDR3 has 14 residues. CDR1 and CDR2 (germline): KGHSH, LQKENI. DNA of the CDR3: TGTGCCAGCTCACCGAGGGAGGGTGGCACTGAAGCTTTCTTT. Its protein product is CASSPREGGTEAFF.

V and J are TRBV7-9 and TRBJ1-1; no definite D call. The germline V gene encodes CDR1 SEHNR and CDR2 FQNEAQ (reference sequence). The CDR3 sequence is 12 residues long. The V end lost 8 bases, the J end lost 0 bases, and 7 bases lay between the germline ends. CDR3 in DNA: TGTGCCAGCGCTTTCGTGAACACTGAAGCTTTCTTT. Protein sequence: CASAFVNTEAFF.

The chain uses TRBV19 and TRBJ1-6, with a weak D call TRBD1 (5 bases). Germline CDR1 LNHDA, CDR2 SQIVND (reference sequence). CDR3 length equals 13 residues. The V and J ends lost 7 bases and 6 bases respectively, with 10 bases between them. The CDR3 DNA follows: TGTGCCAGTACCCCGACAGTTAATTCACCCCTCCACTTT. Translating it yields CASTPTVNSPLHF.

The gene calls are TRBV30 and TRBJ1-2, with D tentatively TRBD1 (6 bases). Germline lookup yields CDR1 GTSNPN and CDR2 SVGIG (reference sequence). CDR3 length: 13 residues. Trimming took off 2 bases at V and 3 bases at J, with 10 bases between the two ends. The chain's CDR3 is CAWSQGTHYGYTF. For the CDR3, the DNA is TGTGCCTGGAGTCAGGGGACACACTATGGCTACACCTTC.

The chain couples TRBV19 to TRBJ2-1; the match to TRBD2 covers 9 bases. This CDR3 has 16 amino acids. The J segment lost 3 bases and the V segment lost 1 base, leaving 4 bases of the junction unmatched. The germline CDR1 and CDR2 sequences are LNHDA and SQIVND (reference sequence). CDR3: CASSIVAGGHYNEQFF. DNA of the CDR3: TGTGCCAGTAGTATAGTGGCGGGGGGGCACTACAATGAGCAGTTCTTC.

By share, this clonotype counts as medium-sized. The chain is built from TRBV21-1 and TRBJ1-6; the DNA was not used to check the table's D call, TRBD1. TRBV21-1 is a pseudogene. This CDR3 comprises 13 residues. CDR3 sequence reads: CASSKAGGSPLHF. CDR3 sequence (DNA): TGTGCCAGCAGCAAAGCTGGGGGTTCACCCCTCCACTTT.

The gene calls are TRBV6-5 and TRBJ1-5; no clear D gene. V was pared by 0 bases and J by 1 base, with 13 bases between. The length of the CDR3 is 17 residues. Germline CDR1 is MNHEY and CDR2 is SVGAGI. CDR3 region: CASSYSNFAGSNQPQHF. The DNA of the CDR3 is TGTGCCAGCAGTTACTCGAACTTCGCGGGGAGCAATCAGCCCCAGCATTTT.

The CDR3 protein is CSATDITGHTF. The DNA for the CDR3 is TGCAGTGCTACGGACATTACGGGGCACACCTTC. The rearrangement uses TRBV20-1 and TRBJ1-2; D possibly corresponds to TRBD1 (5 bases). Germline lookup yields CDR1 DFQATT and CDR2 SNEGSKA (reference sequence). Trimming left V 4 bases short and J 12 bases short, with 15 bases between. The CDR3 contains 11 residues.